The 18 T cell receptor beta chains given below trace back to one sample, sequenced in a study of blood T cells in healthy people across ages (dated by TCRdb to the mid-2010s). The library was produced with 5' RACE. This sample was sequenced with an Illumina HiSeq 2500. A second PCR of about 6 to 11 cycles was run with a J-beta primer mix and a sample-barcoded 5' primer. TCRdb reworked the public reads: Q25 trimming with fastp, MiXCR clone assembly, productive beta chains retained. Each entry is one CDR3 protein sequence, shown with its most common DNA and genes. Present in this sample are 720,000 or so distinct CDR3 sequences, less than 45% of which were seen just once. The ten largest account for 25% to 30% of the sample. Specimen: blood. The receptors stem from a man aged 80 or over in good health.

About this clonotype itself: Since no conserved phenylalanine or tryptophan closes the CDR3, a read error is the likely cause. The chain uses TRBV20-1 and TRBJ2-5; D might be TRBD2 (6 bases). The CDR3 contains 13 residues. CDR1 is DFQATT, CDR2 SNEGSKA, per germline (reference sequence). Trimming cost V 3 bases and J 4 bases, with 12 bases left between them. The DNA for the CDR3 is TGCAGTGCTAGCAGAGCGGGTGGAGAGACCCAGTACTTG. This encodes CSASRAGGETQYL.

This clonotype was detected only a few times. This chain uses TRBV6-5 with TRBJ2-7, with 8 bases identical to TRBD1. The J segment lost 3 bases and the V segment lost 5 bases, leaving 3 bases of the junction unmatched. CDR3 length: 13 amino acids. CDR1 is MNHEY, CDR2 SVGAGI, per germline. The CDR3 DNA sequence: TGTGCCAGCAGTGGGGACAGGAACTACGAGCAGTACTTC. Encoded protein: CASSGDRNYEQYF.

This clonotype was detected a few times. This rearrangement joins TRBV7-9 to TRBJ1-4, with D hard to call. From germline, CDR1 is SEHNR and CDR2 FQNEAQ (reference sequence). The CDR3 contains 14 residues. The V gene lost 4 bases and the J gene lost 6 bases, with 12 bases spanning the gap. DNA of the CDR3: TGTGCCAGCAGCTCCCCCCCGGAGGATGAAAAACTGTTTTTT. This codes for CASSSPPEDEKLFF.

V usage is TRBV4-2 and J usage is TRBJ1-2; D is unresolved. Deletions cut 0 bases from V and 8 bases from J, with 25 bases between. This CDR3 comprises 18 residues. Germline V CDR1 and CDR2: LGHNA, YNFKEQ. CDR3 region: CASSQDRSEGPIVSGYTF. The CDR3 DNA reads as TGTGCCAGCAGCCAAGATAGATCAGAGGGCCCAATTGTCTCGGGCTACACCTTC.

V and J are TRBV7-9 and TRBJ2-1, with 12 nucleotides matching TRBD2. The J segment lost 13 bases and the V segment lost 2 bases, leaving 12 bases of the junction unmatched. Germline V gene data show CDR1 as SEHNR and CDR2 as FQNEAQ (reference sequence). This CDR3 has 16 residues. In DNA form, the CDR3 reads TGTGCCAGCAGCTTAAGGGTGACTAGCGGGGGAGAGACCCAGTTCTTC. Protein sequence: CASSLRVTSGGETQFF.

V and J are TRBV29-1 and TRBJ2-1, with a tentative D call TRBD1 (5 bases). CDR3 length: 12 amino acids. V lost 3 bases, J lost 4 bases, and 7 bases lay in between. Germline loops: CDR1 SQVTM, CDR2 ANQGSEA. The CDR3 protein is CSVDDSYNEQFF. CDR3 sequence (DNA): TGCAGCGTTGATGACAGTTACAATGAGCAGTTCTTC.

V and J are TRBV2 and TRBJ2-3, with 7 positions matching TRBD1. Unmatched junction bases numbered 7, after V lost 7 bases and J lost 0 bases. Germline CDR1 SNHLY, CDR2 FYNNEI. The CDR3 is 15 amino acids. CDR3 nucleotides: TGTGCCAGCAATTGGGACAGATCTAGCACAGATACGCAGTATTTT. This gives the protein CASNWDRSSTDTQYF.

This sequence joins TRBV6-2 or TRBV6-3 and TRBJ1-5; D gene unclear. The ends were cut back, 6 bases at V and 11 bases at J, with 17 bases in the middle. The CDR3 runs to 13 residues. Germline CDR1 reads MNHEY; CDR2 reads SVGEGT. This CDR3 reads CASSSPSGRTQHF. In nucleotides, the CDR3 is TGTGCCAGCAGCTCCCCTTCCGGCAGGACCCAGCATTTT.

This clonotype was seen at least ten times. The chain employs TRBV4-3 and TRBJ2-6; 7 nucleotides line up with TRBD1. This CDR3 has 17 residues. Trimming removed 4 bases from V and 0 bases from J; junction bases left unmatched: 6. Germline V CDR1 and CDR2: LGHNA, YSLEER. CDR3 nucleotide sequence: TGCGCCAGCAGCCCGGGACAGTTTGACTCTGGGGCCAACGTCCTGACTTTC. This translates into CASSPGQFDSGANVLTF.

The V call is TRBV3-1, the J call TRBJ2-3; 7 bases agree with TRBD2. Germline trimming cut 4 bases from V and 2 bases from J; bases unmatched to any gene: 3. Germline values: CDR1 LGHDT, CDR2 YNNKEL (reference sequence). This CDR3 has 14 amino acids. CDR3 nucleotide sequence: TGTGCCAGCAGCCCTAGCGGATTCACAGATACGCAGTATTTT. Encoded protein: CASSPSGFTDTQYF.

There are a few counts of this clonotype. This chain uses TRBV6-2 or TRBV6-3 with TRBJ2-7; 7 bases fit TRBD1. J lost 2 bases, V lost 0 bases, and 7 bases had no gene match. CDR3 size: 16 residues. Looked up from germline, CDR1 is MNHEY and CDR2 is SVGEGT. CDR3 loop: CASSYSSQGDPYEQYF. The CDR3 coding sequence is TGTGCCAGCAGTTACTCGAGCCAGGGGGATCCCTACGAGCAGTACTTC.

Comment on this clonotype: The germline gene is not matched at one end of the junction; a read error may be the cause. The chain recombines TRBV9 with TRBJ2-1, with D perhaps matching TRBD2 (7 bases). The CDR3 is made up of 15 amino acids. The germline V gene has CDR1 SGDLS and CDR2 YYNGEE. This CDR3 reads CTSSVEGGGLNEQFF. The CDR3 nucleotides read TGTACCAGCAGTGTAGAGGGCGGGGGCCTCAATGAGCAGTTCTTC.

This chain joins TRBV7-8 and TRBJ2-1, with a tentative D call TRBD2 (5 bases). The DNA end is more similar to TRBJ2-7, so the J call may be wrong. The V gene's germline CDR1 is SGHVS and CDR2 FQNEAQ. The CDR3 length is 19 residues. In DNA, the CDR3 is TGTGCCAGCAGCTTAGCACGGGGTGGGTGGGATCGCTCCTACAATGAGCAGTACTTC. It translates to CASSLARGGWDRSYNEQYF.

This chain uses TRBV6-2 or TRBV6-3 with TRBJ2-2; D tentatively fits TRBD1 or TRBD2 (5 bases each). CDR1 MNHEY and CDR2 SVGEGT come from the germline V gene. The CDR3 runs to 16 residues. V dropped 2 bases and J dropped 5 bases, with 15 bases sitting between them. CDR3 loop: CASSYGGSRRTGELFF. CDR3 sequence (DNA): TGTGCCAGCAGTTACGGGGGATCAAGAAGGACCGGGGAGCTGTTTTTT.

This clonotype was counted a few times. The chain has TRBV4-3 and TRBJ1-2; D may be TRBD1 (5 bases). CDR3 length equals 13 residues. Germline V gives CDR1 LGHNA, CDR2 YSLEER. V was trimmed by 7 bases and J by 8 bases, leaving 17 bases between them. CDR3 sequence: CASNHGAPGGYTF. The CDR3 DNA sequence: TGCGCCAGCAACCATGGGGCCCCGGGGGGCTACACCTTC.

The table lists this clonotype with a few counts. This chain connects TRBV11-2 to TRBJ2-7; D call uncertain. The CDR3 consists of 12 residues. V shed 5 bases and J shed 1 base, with 6 bases lying between them. The germline CDR1 and CDR2 sequences are SGHAT and FQNNGV. CDR3: CASSKPSYEQYF. The CDR3 bases are TGTGCCAGCAGCAAGCCGTCCTACGAGCAGTACTTC.

This clonotype was picked up many times. The rearrangement joins TRBV10-2 to TRBJ2-5, with D perhaps matching TRBD1 or TRBD2 (5 bases each). Germline values: CDR1 WSHSY, CDR2 SAAADI. The CDR3 totals 15 residues. V lost 4 bases and J 2 bases, leaving 14 bases between the germline ends. The CDR3 loop is CASSGRGETQETQYF. CDR3 in DNA: TGCGCCAGCAGTGGCCGGGGCGAAACTCAAGAGACCCAGTACTTC.

The chain carries TRBV4-1 and TRBJ2-3; 7 bases are shared with TRBD1. The J segment lost 2 bases and the V segment lost 5 bases, leaving 7 bases of the junction unmatched. There are 15 residues in the CDR3. The germline V gene encodes CDR1 MGHRA and CDR2 YSYEKL. CDR3 loop: CASSEREGATDTQYF. The CDR3 DNA follows: TGCGCCAGCAGCGAACGAGAGGGGGCCACAGATACGCAGTATTTT.